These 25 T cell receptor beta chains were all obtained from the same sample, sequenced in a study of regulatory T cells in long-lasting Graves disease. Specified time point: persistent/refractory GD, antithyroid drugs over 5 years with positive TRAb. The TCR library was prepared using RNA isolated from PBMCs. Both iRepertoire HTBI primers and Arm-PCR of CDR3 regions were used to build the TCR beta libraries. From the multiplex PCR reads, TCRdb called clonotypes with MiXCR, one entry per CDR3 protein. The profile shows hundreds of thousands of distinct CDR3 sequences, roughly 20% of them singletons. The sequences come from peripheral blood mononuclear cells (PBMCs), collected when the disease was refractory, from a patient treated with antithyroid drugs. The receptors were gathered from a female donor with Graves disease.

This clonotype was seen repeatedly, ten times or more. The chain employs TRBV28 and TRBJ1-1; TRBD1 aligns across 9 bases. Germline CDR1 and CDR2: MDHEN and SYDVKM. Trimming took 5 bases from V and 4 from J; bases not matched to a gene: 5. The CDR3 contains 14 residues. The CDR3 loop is CASSLMGQGTEAFF. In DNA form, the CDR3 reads TGTGCCAGCAGTCTCATGGGACAGGGCACTGAAGCTTTCTTT.

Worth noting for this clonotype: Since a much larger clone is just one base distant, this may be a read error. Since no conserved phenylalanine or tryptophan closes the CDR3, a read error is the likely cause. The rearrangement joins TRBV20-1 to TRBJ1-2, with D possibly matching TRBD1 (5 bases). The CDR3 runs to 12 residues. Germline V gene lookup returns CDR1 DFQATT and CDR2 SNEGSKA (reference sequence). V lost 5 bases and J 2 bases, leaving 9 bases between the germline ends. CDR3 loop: CSAGTENYGYTY. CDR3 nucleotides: TGCAGTGCTGGGACGGAGAACTATGGCTACACCTAC.

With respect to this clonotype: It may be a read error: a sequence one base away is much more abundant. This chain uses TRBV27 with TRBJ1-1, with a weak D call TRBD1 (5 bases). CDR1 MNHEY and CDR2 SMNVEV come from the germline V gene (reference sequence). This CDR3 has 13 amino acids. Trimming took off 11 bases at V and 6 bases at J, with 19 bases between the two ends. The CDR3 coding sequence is TGTGCCTGCACCACCCCGGGGGAGGCTGAAGCTTTCTTT. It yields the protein CACTTPGEAEAFF.

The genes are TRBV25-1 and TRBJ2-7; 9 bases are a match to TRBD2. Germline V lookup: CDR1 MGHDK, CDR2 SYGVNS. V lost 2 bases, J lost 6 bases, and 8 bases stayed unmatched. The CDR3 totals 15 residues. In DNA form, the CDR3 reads TGTGCCAGCAGTGAAGCGGGAGGGCCTGTCTTCGAGCAGTACTTC. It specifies CASSEAGGPVFEQYF.

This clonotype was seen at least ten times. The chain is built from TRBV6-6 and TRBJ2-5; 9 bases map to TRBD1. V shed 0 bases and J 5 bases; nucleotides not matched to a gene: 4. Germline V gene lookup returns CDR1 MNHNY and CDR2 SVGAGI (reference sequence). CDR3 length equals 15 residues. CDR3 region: CASSYSTTGGETQYF. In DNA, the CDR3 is TGTGCCAGCAGTTACTCGACGACAGGGGGGGAGACCCAGTACTTC.

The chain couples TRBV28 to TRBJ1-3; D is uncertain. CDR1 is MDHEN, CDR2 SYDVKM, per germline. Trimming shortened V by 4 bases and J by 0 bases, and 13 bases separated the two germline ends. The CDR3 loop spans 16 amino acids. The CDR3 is CASSSIQGFSGNTIYF. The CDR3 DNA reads TGTGCCAGCAGTTCTATCCAAGGGTTCTCTGGAAACACCATATATTTT.

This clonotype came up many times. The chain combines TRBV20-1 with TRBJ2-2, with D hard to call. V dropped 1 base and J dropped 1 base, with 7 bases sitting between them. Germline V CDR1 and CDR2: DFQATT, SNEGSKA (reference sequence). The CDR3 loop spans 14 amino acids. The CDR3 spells CSARGNRNTGELFF. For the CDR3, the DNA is TGCAGTGCTAGAGGAAATCGGAACACCGGGGAGCTGTTTTTT.

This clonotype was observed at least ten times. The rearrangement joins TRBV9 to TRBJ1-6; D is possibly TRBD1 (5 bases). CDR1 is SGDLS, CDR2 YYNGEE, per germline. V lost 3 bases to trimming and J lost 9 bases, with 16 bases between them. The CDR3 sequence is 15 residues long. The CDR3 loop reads CASSGQGPIGSPLHF. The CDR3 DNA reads TGTGCCAGCAGCGGGCAGGGTCCCATTGGTTCACCCCTCCACTTT.

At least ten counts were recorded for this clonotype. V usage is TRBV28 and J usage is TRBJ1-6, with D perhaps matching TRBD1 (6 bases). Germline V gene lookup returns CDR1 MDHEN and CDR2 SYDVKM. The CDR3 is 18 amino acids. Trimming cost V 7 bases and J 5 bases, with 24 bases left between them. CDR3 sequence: CASTRIQGSGSDNSPLHF. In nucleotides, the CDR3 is TGTGCCAGCACGCGTATACAGGGTTCGGGGTCTGATAATTCACCCCTCCACTTT.

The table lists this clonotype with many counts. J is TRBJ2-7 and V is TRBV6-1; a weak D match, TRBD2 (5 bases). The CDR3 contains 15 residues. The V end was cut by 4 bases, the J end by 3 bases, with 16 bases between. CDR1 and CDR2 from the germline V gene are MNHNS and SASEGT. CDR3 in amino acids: CASSGEWKGDYEQYF. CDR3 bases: TGTGCCAGCAGTGGGGAGTGGAAGGGAGACTACGAGCAGTACTTC.

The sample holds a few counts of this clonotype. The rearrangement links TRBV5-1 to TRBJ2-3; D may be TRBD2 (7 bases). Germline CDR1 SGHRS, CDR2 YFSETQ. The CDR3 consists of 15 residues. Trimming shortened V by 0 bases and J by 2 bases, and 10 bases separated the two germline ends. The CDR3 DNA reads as TGCGCCAGCAGCTTGGACGGGGGGCACACAGATACGCAGTATTTT. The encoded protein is CASSLDGGHTDTQYF.

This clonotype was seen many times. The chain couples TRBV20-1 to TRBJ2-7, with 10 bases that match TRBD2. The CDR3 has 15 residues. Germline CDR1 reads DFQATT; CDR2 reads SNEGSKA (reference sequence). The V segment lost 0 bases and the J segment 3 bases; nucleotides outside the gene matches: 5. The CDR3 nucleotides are TGCAGTGCTAGAGATCCAGCGGGAGGGGTCTACGAGCAGTACTTC. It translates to CSARDPAGGVYEQYF.

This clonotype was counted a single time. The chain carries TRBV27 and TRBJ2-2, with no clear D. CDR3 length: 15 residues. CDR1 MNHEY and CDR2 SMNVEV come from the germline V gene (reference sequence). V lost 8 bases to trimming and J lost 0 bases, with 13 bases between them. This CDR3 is CASAAENSNTGELFF. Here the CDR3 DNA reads TGTGCCAGCGCGGCGGAGAATTCGAACACCGGGGAGCTGTTTTTT.

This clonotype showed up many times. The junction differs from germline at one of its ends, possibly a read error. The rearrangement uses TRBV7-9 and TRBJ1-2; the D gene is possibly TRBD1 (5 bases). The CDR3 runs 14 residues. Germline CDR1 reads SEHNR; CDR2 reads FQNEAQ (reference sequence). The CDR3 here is CASSQDVRGSGYTF. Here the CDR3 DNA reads TGCGCCAGCAGCCAAGATGTGAGGGGATCTGGCTACACCTTC.

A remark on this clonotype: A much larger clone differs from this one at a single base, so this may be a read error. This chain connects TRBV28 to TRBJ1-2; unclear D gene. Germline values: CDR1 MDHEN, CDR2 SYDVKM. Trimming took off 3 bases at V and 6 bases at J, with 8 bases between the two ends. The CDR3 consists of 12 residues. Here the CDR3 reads CASSLGLNGYTF. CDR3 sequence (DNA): TGTGCCAGCAGTTTGGGCCTTAATGGCTACACCTTC.

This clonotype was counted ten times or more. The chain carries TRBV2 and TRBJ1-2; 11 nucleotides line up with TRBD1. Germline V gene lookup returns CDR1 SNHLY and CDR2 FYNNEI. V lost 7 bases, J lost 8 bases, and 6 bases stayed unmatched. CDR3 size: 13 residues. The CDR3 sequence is CASNGQGALGYTF. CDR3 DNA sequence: TGTGCCAGCAACGGACAGGGGGCTTTGGGCTACACCTTC.

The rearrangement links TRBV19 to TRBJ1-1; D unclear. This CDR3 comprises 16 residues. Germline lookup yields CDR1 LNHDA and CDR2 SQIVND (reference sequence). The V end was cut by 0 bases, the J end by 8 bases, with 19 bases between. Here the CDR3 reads CASSIDRTSASREAFF. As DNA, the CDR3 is TGTGCCAGTAGTATAGATCGGACGTCTGCTTCCCGGGAAGCTTTCTTT.

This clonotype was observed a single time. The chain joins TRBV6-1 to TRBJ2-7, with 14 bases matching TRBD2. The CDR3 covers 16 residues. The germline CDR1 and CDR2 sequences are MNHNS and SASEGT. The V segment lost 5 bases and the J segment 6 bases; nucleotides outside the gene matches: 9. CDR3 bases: TGTGCCAGCAGTCGCGCGGGACTAGCGGGAGTGGTCGAGCAGTACGTC. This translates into CASSRAGLAGVVEQYV.

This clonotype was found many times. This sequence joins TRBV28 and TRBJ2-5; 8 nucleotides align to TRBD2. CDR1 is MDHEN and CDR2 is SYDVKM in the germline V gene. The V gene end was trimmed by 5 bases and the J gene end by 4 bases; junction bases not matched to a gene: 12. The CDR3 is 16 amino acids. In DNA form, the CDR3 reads TGTGCCAGCAGTAAGGAAGTGGGACTAGTGGGAGAGACCCAGTACTTC. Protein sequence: CASSKEVGLVGETQYF.

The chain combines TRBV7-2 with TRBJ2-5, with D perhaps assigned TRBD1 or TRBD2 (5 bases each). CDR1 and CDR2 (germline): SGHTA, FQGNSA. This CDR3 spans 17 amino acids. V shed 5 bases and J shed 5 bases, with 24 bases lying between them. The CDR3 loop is CASSKRRTLGAWETQYF. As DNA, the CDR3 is TGTGCCAGCAGCAAGAGGAGGACGTTAGGGGCTTGGGAGACCCAGTACTTC.

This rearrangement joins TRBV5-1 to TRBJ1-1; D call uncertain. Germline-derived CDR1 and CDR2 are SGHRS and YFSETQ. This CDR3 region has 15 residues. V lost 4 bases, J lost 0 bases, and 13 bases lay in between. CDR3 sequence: CASSPDLGVNTEAFF. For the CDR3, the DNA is TGCGCCAGCAGCCCCGACCTCGGGGTGAACACTGAAGCTTTCTTT.

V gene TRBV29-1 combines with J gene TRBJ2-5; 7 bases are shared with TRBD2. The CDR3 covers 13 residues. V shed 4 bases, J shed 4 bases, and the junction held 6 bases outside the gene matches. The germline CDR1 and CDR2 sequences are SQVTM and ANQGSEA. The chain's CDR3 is CSVGARLAETQYF. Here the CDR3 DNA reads TGCAGCGTTGGGGCTAGACTAGCAGAGACCCAGTACTTC.

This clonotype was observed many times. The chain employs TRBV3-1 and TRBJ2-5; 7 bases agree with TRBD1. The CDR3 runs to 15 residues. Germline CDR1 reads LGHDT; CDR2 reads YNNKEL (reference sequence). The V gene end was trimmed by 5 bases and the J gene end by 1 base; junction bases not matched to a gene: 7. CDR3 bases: TGTGCCAGCAGCTCCGCTGACAGGGCCCAAGAGACCCAGTACTTC. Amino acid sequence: CASSSADRAQETQYF.

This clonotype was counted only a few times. Written as DNA, the CDR3 is TGTGCCAGCAGTTTAGGGGGGGGCACAGATACGCAGTATTTT. Amino acids: CASSLGGGTDTQYF. This chain connects TRBV12-3 or TRBV12-4 to TRBJ2-3; a weak D match, TRBD2 (6 bases). The CDR3 contains 14 residues. V lost 1 base and J 1 base, leaving 6 bases between the germline ends.

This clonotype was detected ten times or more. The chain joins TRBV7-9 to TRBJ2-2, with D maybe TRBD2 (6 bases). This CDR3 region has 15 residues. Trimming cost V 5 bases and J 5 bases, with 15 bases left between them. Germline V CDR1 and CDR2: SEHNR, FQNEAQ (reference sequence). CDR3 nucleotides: TGTGCCAGCAGCCCCTGGGGTAGCGGTACCGGGGAGCTGTTTTTT. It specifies CASSPWGSGTGELFF.